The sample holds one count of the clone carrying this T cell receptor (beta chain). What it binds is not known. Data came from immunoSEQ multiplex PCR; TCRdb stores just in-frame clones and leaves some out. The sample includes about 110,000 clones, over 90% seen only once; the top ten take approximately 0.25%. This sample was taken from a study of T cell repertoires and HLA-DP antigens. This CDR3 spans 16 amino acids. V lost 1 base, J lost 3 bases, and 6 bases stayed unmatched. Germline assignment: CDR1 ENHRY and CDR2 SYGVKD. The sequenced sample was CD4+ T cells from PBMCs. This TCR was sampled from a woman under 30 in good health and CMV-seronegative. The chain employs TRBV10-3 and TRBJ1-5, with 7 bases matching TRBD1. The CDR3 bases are TGTGCCATCAGTGAGTTGAAGGGGGCCGACAATCAGCCCCAGCATTTT. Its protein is CAISELKGADNQPQHF.